Listed here are 3 T cell receptor beta chains from one sample, sequenced in a study of PD-1 blockade in classical Hodgkin lymphoma (dated by TCRdb to the early 2020s). The time point label for this specimen denotes: cycle 1 day 1 (C1D1), immediately before nivolumab initiation. Every trial patient had relapsed following autologous stem cell transplantation, and prior brentuximab vedotin exposure was what differed among cohorts A, B and C. Library creation used the immunoSEQ multiplex PCR assay. TCRdb took over this immuneACCESS table, retaining in-frame rearrangements with V and J assigned. Such tables are incomplete; in checked studies, under half of the missing clones stem from an unresolved V gene, and the remainder is unexplained. For this sample there are approximately 37,000 clones; over 75% appear just once. The ten largest make up about an eighth of the sample. Sample: peripheral blood mononuclear cells (PBMCs), taken at baseline. The receptors here all came from a human donor with classical Hodgkin lymphoma.

This clone was observed a handful of times. The rearrangement joins TRBV6-1 to TRBJ2-7; 7 bases are a match to TRBD2. V gave up 5 bases and J gave up 3 bases; unmatched junction bases: 7. The germline V gene has CDR1 MNHNS and CDR2 SASEGT. The CDR3 has 14 residues. The CDR3 region has the DNA TGTGCCAGCAGTCCGTCAGGGAGGGGCTACGAGCAGTACTTC. Residues: CASSPSGRGYEQYF.

A single count supports this clone. The rearrangement links TRBV2 to TRBJ1-1; D is ambiguous. The CDR3 extends over 11 amino acids. The V gene's germline CDR1 is SNHLY and CDR2 FYNNEI. Trimming took 6 bases from V and 4 from J, leaving 6 bases between them. For the CDR3, the DNA is TGTGCCAGCAGGGAACTCACTGAAGCTTTCTTT. Translated: CASRELTEAFF.

This chain links TRBV19 with TRBJ2-5; 14 nucleotides match TRBD2. The CDR3 sequence is 18 residues long. Germline V lookup: CDR1 LNHDA, CDR2 SQIVND (reference sequence). V lost 5 bases to trimming and J lost 1 base; unmatched junction nucleotides: 9. In DNA, the CDR3 is TGTGCCAGTAGTTCGAAATGGACTAGCGGGGGGATCCAAGAGACCCAGTACTTC. Residues: CASSSKWTSGGIQETQYF.